These 9 T cell receptor beta chains were all obtained from the same sample, sequenced in a study of CXCR3-negative and CXCR3-positive naive CD8 T cells. 5' RACE that incorporated UMI labels was used to prepare the TRB cDNA libraries. TCRdb re-called the 5' RACE reads; one entry per CDR3 protein, DNA not given. The record lists fewer than 90,000 distinct CDR3 sequences, of which the ten most abundant hold 1.6%. Material: naive CXCR3- CD8+ T cells from blood. Indicated subset: CD45RO-CCR7+CD27+CD95- naive CD8+ T cells lacking CXCR3 (TNR3-). The receptors were gathered from a human donor in good health. Some clones in this sample may be carry-over from other donors' samples.

V gene TRBV7-2 combines with J gene TRBJ1-2; absent DNA, TCRdb's TRBD1 call cannot be checked. There are 13 residues in the CDR3. From germline, CDR1 is SGHTA and CDR2 FQGNSA. The CDR3 sequence is CASSSGQGGGYTF.

The rearrangement links TRBV5-7 to TRBJ2-2; absent DNA, TCRdb's TRBD1 call cannot be checked. TRBV5-7 is marked as an open reading frame, function uncertain. The CDR3 runs to 15 residues. CDR3 loop: CASSPGTGVAGELFF.

The J gene is TRBJ2-1, the V gene TRBV28; checking the TCRdb D call of TRBD1 is not possible without DNA. The CDR3 has 14 residues. Germline lookup yields CDR1 MDHEN and CDR2 SYDVKM. CDR3 sequence: CASSFPGVNNEQFF.

The J gene is TRBJ2-1, the V gene TRBV6-2 or TRBV6-3; the D gene TCRdb calls, TRBD1, cannot be checked with no DNA. The V gene's germline CDR1 is MNHEY and CDR2 SVGEGT. The CDR3 covers 14 residues. The chain's CDR3 is CASSYSEGADEQFF.

The gene calls are TRBV2 and TRBJ2-5. This CDR3 has 12 amino acids. CDR1 is SNHLY, CDR2 FYNNEI, per germline. The CDR3 loop is CASSDIKETQYF.

The chain employs TRBV7-9 and TRBJ2-7. The length of the CDR3 is 14 residues. Germline CDR1 reads SEHNR; CDR2 reads FQNEAQ (reference sequence). This CDR3 reads CASSGVSEPYEQYF.

The V and J genes are TRBV7-2 and TRBJ2-7; TCRdb's D call, TRBD2, is unchecked because there is no DNA. Germline assignment: CDR1 SGHTA and CDR2 FQGNSA. CDR3 length equals 18 residues. CDR3 region: CASSLGSIAASGRREQYF. The entire variable domain, with the rest obtained from reference TRBV7-2 and TRBJ2-7, is as follows: GAGVSQSPSNKVTEKGKDVELRCDPISGHTALYWYRQSLGQGLEFLIYFQGNSAPDKSGLPSDRFSAERTGGSVSTLTIQRTQQEDSAVYLCASSLGSIAASGRREQYFGPGTRLTVT.

The rearrangement joins TRBV6-5 to TRBJ2-3. Germline loops: CDR1 MNHEY, CDR2 SVGAGI. The CDR3 is 18 amino acids. The CDR3 sequence: CASSYLPVSRQEPDTQYF.

The chain recombines TRBV12-3 or TRBV12-4 with TRBJ2-1; TCRdb calls TRBD1, which cannot be checked without DNA. The CDR3 consists of 14 residues. The CDR3 loop is CASRPGGPLNEQFF.